This is a list of T cell receptor beta chains from one sample in a study of control samples from healthy donors and cancer patients. Clones were read by immunoSEQ multiplex PCR, and TCRdb kept only the in-frame ones, dropping some. In the table there are fewer than 200,000 clones, 90% to 95% of which are singletons. Source material: blood. The source is a man between 18 and 29 years old in good health. Each CDR3 is given with its conserved first and last residue. A D gene is named only where the DNA matches it firmly. Clone size is not always given. Where it is, it says once, few, many or a class for expanded clones.

TRBV6-4	TRBJ2-1	-	-	CASSEWWGAGNEQFF	TGTGCCAGCAGTGAATGGTGGGGGGCCGGGAATGAGCAGTTCTTC
TRBV7-2	TRBJ1-2	-	TRBD1	CASSLLGQGISNYGYTF	TGTGCCAGCAGCTTACTGGGACAGGGGATATCTAACTATGGCTACACCTTC
TRBV4-1	TRBJ1-6	-	TRBD1	CASSRNAFGQDNSPLHF	TGCGCCAGCAGCCGCAATGCATTTGGACAGGATAATTCACCCCTCCACTTT
TRBV2	TRBJ2-1	-	-	CAHGANEQFF	TGTGCCCATGGGGCCAATGAGCAGTTCTTC
TRBV5-6	TRBJ2-2	-	-	CASSQGVGPGELFF	TGTGCCAGCAGCCAGGGAGTAGGACCCGGGGAGCTGTTTTTT
TRBV28	TRBJ2-7	-	TRBD1	CASLAGGSLDEQYF	TGTGCCAGTTTGGCAGGGGGCTCGTTGGACGAGCAGTACTTC
TRBV5-1	TRBJ1-1	-	TRBD1	CASSPKDRGGDTEAFF	TGCGCCAGCAGCCCGAAAGACAGGGGTGGTGACACTGAAGCTTTCTTT
TRBV24-1	TRBJ2-2	-	-	CATSDSRTPTGELFF	TGTGCCACCAGTGATTCGAGGACTCCCACCGGGGAGCTGTTTTTT
TRBV9	TRBJ2-3	-	TRBD2	CASSRIGLAGGQGTDTQYF	TGTGCCAGCAGCCGAATCGGACTAGCGGGGGGGCAGGGCACAGATACGCAGTATTTT
TRBV6-5	TRBJ1-2	-	-	CASSYSPTADYGYTF	TGTGCCAGCAGTTACTCACCGACGGCGGACTATGGCTACACCTTC
TRBV5-1	TRBJ2-1	-	-	CASSLDGDTYNEQFF	TGCGCCAGCAGCTTGGATGGGGACACATACAATGAGCAGTTCTTC
TRBV3-1/TRBV3-2	TRBJ2-7	-	TRBD1	CASSQGTGGYEQYF	TGTGCCAGCAGCCAAGGGACAGGGGGCTACGAGCAGTACTTC
TRBV15	TRBJ1-3	once	TRBD1	CATSSGTVGNTIYF	TGTGCCACCAGCAGTGGGACAGTCGGAAACACCATATATTTT
TRBV5-1	TRBJ1-5	-	-	CASSLEGSPVWPQHF	TGCGCCAGCAGCTTGGAAGGCAGTCCCGTTTGGCCCCAGCATTTT
TRBV4-1	TRBJ1-4	-	-	CASSRRTGGGNEKLFF	TGCGCCAGCAGCCGACGGACCGGGGGGGGTAATGAAAAACTGTTTTTT
TRBV19	TRBJ1-2	-	TRBD1	CASSDRGDGYTF	TGTGCCAGTTCCGACAGGGGAGATGGCTACACCTTC
TRBV10-3	TRBJ2-7	-	-	CAISEGEQAAASYEQYF	TGTGCCATCAGTGAAGGGGAGCAAGCCGCCGCTTCCTACGAGCAGTACTTC
TRBV20-1	TRBJ1-1	-	-	CSADGTNRAFF	TGCAGTGCGGATGGGACCAATAGAGCTTTCTTT
TRBV2	TRBJ2-3	-	-	CASSGSGPGTDTQYF	TGTGCCAGCAGCGGGTCGGGTCCCGGCACAGATACGCAGTATTTT
TRBV7-9	TRBJ2-7	-	-	CASSFLAGYEQYF	TGTGCCAGCAGCTTTCTGGCCGGGTACGAGCAGTACTTC
TRBV30	TRBJ2-1	-	TRBD1	CAWSADRGWDNEQFF	TGTGCCTGGAGTGCGGACAGGGGATGGGACAATGAGCAGTTCTTC
TRBV6-6	TRBJ1-4	-	-	CASSYGWTLNEKLFF	TGTGCCAGCAGTTATGGCTGGACCCTCAATGAAAAACTGTTTTTT
TRBV19	TRBJ1-2	-	-	CASSTKIGYGYTF	TGTGCCAGTAGTACCAAGATAGGGTATGGCTACACCTTC
TRBV9	TRBJ1-4	few	-	CASSVGTVPGEKLFF	TGTGCCAGCAGCGTAGGGACAGTACCGGGGGAAAAACTGTTTTTT
TRBV18	TRBJ2-7	-	TRBD2	CASSPTSGGAEEQYF	TGTGCCAGCTCACCTACTAGCGGGGGGGCCGAAGAGCAGTACTTC
TRBV18	TRBJ1-1	once	-	CASSLHTVGDTEAFF	TGTGCCAGCTCACTCCACACGGTTGGGGACACTGAAGCTTTCTTT
TRBV19	TRBJ1-3	few	-	CASSPGAQVGNTIYF	TGTGCCAGTAGTCCAGGGGCGCAAGTAGGAAACACCATATATTTT
TRBV6-2/TRBV6-3	TRBJ1-1	-	TRBD1	CASSYSPGGAGTGAFF	TGTGCCAGCAGTTACTCTCCCGGGGGGGCCGGGACAGGAGCTTTCTTT
TRBV18	TRBJ2-2	-	TRBD2	CASAKNGGTNTGELFF	TGTGCCAGCGCTAAAAACGGGGGGACGAACACCGGGGAGCTGTTTTTT
TRBV5-1	TRBJ2-1	-	-	CASSQGPPPNEQFF	TGCGCCAGCAGCCAGGGACCTCCACCCAATGAGCAGTTCTTC
TRBV15	TRBJ1-5	-	-	CATSRGNQPQHF	TGTGCCACCAGCAGAGGGAATCAGCCCCAGCATTTT
TRBV12-3/TRBV12-4	TRBJ1-3	few	-	CASSLGNTIYF	TGTGCCAGCAGTTTAGGGAACACCATATATTTT
TRBV9	TRBJ2-6	-	-	CASSPTAKPSGANVLTF	TGTGCCAGCAGCCCGACAGCGAAACCCTCTGGGGCCAACGTCCTGACTTTC
TRBV2	TRBJ2-1	-	-	CASSRSVGINEQFF	TGTGCCAGCAGTCGTTCGGTCGGGATCAATGAGCAGTTCTTC